This TCR beta chain was retrieved from a study of post-analysis software for immune sequencing data (dated by TCRdb to between 2015 and 2017). Regarding the research as a whole: Recorded disease courses included relapsing-remitting, secondary progressive and progressive-relapsing multiple sclerosis, with some patients lacking subtype annotation. A subset of samples was prepared in parallel using single-end sample barcoding, then pooled and co-amplified after Illumina adapter ligation. The patient repertoires were set against 11 previously published healthy control repertoires from donors whose ages ranged from roughly 6 to 27 years. Broader findings and caveats from the paper: Significantly higher frequencies in patients than in controls were found for a handful of TRBV segments, including TRBV5-6, TRBV5-1 and TRBV20-1. Normalized Chao1 diversity was significantly lower in multiple sclerosis patients than controls, suggesting substantial peripheral T-cell clonal expansion. The control group was slightly older than the multiple sclerosis patient group. Direct clustering with F measure showed strong co-clustering of samples prepared in the same batch, prompting a batch-effect correction.

To demonstrate the VDJtools post-analysis software, the study profiled TCR beta repertoires from the peripheral blood of some 13 young patients with multiple sclerosis. The patients with multiple sclerosis were children and adolescents between roughly 6 and 17 years of age. Libraries were constructed by PCR. Sequencing took place on an Illumina HiSeq 2500. Unique molecular identifiers were incorporated into TCR beta cDNA libraries to reduce PCR and sequencing biases. Per 1 to 10 million input T cells, roughly 500,000 cDNA molecules were obtained, such that each molecule approximated one T cell. The same protocol used for the earlier healthy control dataset was applied to prepare and sequence the patient libraries. Samples belonging to the same batch were prepared together, multiplexed and sequenced on a shared HiSeq lane. As for the authors' bioinformatics: MIGEC was used to process the raw barcoded reads, and molecular identifier groups with only a single read were discarded before consensus assembly and CDR3 extraction. VDJtools was used for post-analysis of the clonotype tables, with diversity normalized by down-sampling every dataset to the smallest sample size. To correct batch-related cross-sample contamination, repertoire overlap clustering matched CDR3 amino acid sequences but not nucleotide sequences. Starting from the raw public reads, TCRdb applied fastp trimming at Q25, assembled clones with MiXCR and retained in-frame beta chains. One record per CDR3 amino acid sequence lists the most common genes and DNA. TCRdb's processing, not the study's, gives the V and J calls here. The sample table lists about 820,000 distinct CDR3 sequences, about 57% of them with a count of one. The top ten clonotypes cover approximately 4.2% of the sample.

About this clonotype itself: Its antigen is still unknown. No qualities accompany the bases; no much larger clone lies one base away.

The CDR3 goes from the cysteine to the phenylalanine over 14 residues. Here the CDR3 DNA is all that survives: 42 bases in frame from base 1. CDR1 SGHNT and CDR2 YYREEE were looked up in the germline V gene (reference sequence). The clonotype comes from a girl aged 10-17 years with multiple sclerosis. The V and J segments used are TRBV5-4 and TRBJ2-4, with no confidently assigned D gene. The J call could be wrong; TRBJ2-7 is a better fit for the DNA end. The specimen sequenced was blood. At the DNA level, the sequence is TGTGCCAGCAGCGCTGGAGCCGGCAGCTACGAGCAGTACTTC. Its amino acids are CASSAGAGSYEQYF.